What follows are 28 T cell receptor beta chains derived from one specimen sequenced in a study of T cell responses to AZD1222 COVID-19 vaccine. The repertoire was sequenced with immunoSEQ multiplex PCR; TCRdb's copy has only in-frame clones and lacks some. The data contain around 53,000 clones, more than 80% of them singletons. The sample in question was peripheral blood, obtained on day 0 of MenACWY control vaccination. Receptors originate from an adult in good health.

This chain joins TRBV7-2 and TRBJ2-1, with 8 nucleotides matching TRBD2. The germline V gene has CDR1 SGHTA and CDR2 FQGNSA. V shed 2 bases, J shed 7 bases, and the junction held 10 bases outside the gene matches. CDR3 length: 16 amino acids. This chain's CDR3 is CASSLSGSNLVNEQFF. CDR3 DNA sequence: TGTGCCAGCAGCTTAAGCGGGAGCAATTTAGTTAATGAGCAGTTCTTC.

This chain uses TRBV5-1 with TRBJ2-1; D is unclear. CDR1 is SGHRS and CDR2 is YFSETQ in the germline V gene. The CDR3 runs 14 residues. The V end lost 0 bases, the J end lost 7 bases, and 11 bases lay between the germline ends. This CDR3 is CASSLDGIGNEQFF. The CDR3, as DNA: TGCGCCAGCAGCTTGGACGGAATTGGGAATGAGCAGTTCTTC.

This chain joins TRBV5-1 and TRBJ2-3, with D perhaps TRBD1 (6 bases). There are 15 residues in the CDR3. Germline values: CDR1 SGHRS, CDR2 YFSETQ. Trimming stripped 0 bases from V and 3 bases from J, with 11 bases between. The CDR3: CASSLDVRGTDTQYF. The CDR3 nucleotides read TGCGCCAGCAGCTTGGATGTGAGGGGGACAGATACGCAGTATTTT.

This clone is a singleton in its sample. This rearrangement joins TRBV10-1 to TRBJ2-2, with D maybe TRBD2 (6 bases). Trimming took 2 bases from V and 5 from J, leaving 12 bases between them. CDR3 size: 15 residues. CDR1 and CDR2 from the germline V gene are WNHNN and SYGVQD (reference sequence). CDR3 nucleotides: TGCGCCAGCAGTGAGCCGGCGGGATCGACCGGGGAGCTGTTTTTT. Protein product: CASSEPAGSTGELFF.

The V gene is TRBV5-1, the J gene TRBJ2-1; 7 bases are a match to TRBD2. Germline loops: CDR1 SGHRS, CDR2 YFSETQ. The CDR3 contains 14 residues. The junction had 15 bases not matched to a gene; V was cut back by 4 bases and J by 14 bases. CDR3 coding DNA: TGCGCCAGCAGCGCAGTTACACCAGCGGGATGGGAGTTCTTC. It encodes CASSAVTPAGWEFF.

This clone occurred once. The CDR3 nucleotides read TGTGCCAGCAGTGAACCTTCAGGGACCACGGTCACAGATACGCAGTATTTT. Translation gives CASSEPSGTTVTDTQYF. The chain couples TRBV6-1 to TRBJ2-3; D might be TRBD1 or TRBD2, each matching 5 bases. Trimming took off 2 bases at V and 2 bases at J, with 17 bases between the two ends. This CDR3 contains 17 residues. CDR1 MNHNS and CDR2 SASEGT come from the germline V gene.

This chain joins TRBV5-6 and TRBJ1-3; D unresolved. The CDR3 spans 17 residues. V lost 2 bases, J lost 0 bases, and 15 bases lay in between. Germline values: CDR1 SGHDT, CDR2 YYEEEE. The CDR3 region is CASSFFSWENSGNTIYF. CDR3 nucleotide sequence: TGTGCCAGCAGCTTCTTTTCTTGGGAAAACTCTGGAAACACCATATATTTT.

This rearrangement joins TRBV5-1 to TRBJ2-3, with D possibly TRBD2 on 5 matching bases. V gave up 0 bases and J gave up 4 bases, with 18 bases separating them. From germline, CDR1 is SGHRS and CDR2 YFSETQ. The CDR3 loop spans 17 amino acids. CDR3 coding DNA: TGCGCCAGCAGCTTGGGTGGTGGGATGAGGGCCCCAGATACGCAGTATTTT. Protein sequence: CASSLGGGMRAPDTQYF.

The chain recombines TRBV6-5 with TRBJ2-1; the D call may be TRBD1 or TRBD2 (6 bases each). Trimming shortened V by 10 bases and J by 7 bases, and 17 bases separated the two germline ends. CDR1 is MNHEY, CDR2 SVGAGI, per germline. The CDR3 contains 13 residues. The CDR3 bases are TGTGCCACCCGGGAGCAGGGGAGGAATGAGCAGTTCTTC. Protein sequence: CATREQGRNEQFF.

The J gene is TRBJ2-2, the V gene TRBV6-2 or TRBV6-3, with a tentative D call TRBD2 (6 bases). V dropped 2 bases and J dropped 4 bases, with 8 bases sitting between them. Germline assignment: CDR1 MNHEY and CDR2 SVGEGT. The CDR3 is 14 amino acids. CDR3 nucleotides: TGTGCCAGCAGTTACGAACTAGCCACCGGGGAGCTGTTTTTT. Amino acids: CASSYELATGELFF.

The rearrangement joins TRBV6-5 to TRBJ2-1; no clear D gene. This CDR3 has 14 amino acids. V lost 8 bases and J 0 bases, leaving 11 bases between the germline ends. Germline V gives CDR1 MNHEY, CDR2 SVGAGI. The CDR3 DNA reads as TGTGCCAGCGACCCGGGCCCCTCCTACAATGAGCAGTTCTTC. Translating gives CASDPGPSYNEQFF.

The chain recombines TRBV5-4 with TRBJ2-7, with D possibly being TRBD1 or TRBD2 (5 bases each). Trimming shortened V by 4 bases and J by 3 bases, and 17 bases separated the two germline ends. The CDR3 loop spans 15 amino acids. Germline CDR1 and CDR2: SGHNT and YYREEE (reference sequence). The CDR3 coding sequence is TGTGCCAGCAGCCGGGGAACGGACAAAAACTACGAGCAGTACTTC. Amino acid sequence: CASSRGTDKNYEQYF.

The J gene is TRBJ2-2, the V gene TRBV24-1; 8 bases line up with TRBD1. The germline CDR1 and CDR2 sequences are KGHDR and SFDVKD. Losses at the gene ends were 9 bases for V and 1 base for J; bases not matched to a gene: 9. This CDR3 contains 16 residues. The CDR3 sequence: CATGKPGTGNTGELFF. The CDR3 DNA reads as TGTGCCACCGGTAAACCCGGGACAGGGAACACCGGGGAGCTGTTTTTT.

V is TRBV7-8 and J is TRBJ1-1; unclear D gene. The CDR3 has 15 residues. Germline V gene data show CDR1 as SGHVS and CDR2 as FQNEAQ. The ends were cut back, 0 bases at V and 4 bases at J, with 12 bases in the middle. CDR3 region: CASSLALGKTTEAFF. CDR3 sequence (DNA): TGTGCCAGCAGCTTAGCGCTGGGCAAGACCACTGAAGCTTTCTTT. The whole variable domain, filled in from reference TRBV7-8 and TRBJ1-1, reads GAGVSQSPRYKVAKRGQDVALRCDPISGHVSLFWYQQALGQGPEFLTYFQNEAQLDKSGLPSDRFFAERPEGSVSTLKIQRTQQEDSAVYLCASSLALGKTTEAFFGQGTRLTVV.

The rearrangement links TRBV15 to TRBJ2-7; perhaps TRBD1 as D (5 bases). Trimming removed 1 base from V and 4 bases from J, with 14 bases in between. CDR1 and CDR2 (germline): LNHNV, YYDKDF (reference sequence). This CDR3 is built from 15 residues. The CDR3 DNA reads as TGTGCCACCAGCAGAGCCAGGGAATTCCAGTACGAGCAGTACTTC. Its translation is CATSRAREFQYEQYF.

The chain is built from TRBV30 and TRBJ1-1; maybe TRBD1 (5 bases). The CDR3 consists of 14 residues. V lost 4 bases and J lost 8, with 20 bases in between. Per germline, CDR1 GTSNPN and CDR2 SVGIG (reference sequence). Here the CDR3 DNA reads TGTGCCTGGACCCTGGGGGGGTCAGTAGGAGAAGCTTTCTTT. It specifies CAWTLGGSVGEAFF.

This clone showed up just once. The CDR3 loop reads CASSKSRTGGTEAFF. As DNA, the CDR3 is TGTGCCAGCAGTAAAAGCCGAACAGGTGGTACTGAAGCTTTCTTT. The rearrangement joins TRBV6-5 to TRBJ1-1; D possibly corresponds to TRBD1 (5 bases). Per the germline V gene, CDR1 is MNHEY and CDR2 is SVGAGI. Trimming pared 5 bases from V and 5 bases from J, leaving 18 bases between. CDR3 length: 15 residues.

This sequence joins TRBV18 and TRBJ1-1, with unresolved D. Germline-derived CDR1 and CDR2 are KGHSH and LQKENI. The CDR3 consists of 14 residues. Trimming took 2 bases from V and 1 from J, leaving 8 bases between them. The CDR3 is CASSPIFKNTEAFF. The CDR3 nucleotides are TGTGCCAGCTCACCAATATTCAAGAACACTGAAGCTTTCTTT. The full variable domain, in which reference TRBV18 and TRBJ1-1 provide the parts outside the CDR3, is NAGVMQNPRHLVRRRGQEARLRCSPMKGHSHVYWYRQLPEEGLKFMVYLQKENIIDESGMPKERFSAEFPKEGPSILRIQQVVRGDSAAYFCASSPIFKNTEAFFGQGTRLTVV.

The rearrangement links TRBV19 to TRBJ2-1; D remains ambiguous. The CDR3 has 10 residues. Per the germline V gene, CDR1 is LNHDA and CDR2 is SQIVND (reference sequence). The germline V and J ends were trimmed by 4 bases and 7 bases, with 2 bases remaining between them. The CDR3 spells CASSNNEQFF. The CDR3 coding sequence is TGTGCCAGTAGTAATAATGAGCAGTTCTTC.

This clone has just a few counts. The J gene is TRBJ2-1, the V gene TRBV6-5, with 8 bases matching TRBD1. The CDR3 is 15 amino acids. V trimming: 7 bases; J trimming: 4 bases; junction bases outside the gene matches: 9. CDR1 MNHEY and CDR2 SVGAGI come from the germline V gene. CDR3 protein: CASKQGQGVYNEQFF. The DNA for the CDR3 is TGTGCCAGCAAACAAGGACAGGGAGTATACAATGAGCAGTTCTTC.

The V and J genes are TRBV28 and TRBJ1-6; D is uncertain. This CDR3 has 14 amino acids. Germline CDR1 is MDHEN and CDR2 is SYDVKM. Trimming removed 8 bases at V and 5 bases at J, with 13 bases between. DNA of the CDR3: TGTGCCAGCGCCCCTAGGCAGAATAATTCACCCCTCCACTTT. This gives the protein CASAPRQNNSPLHF.

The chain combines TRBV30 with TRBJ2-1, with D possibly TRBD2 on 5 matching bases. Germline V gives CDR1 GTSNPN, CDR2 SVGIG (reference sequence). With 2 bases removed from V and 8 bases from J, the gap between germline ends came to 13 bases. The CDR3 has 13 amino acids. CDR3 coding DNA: TGTGCCTGGAGTTCGGGGTTCCAGGATGAGCAGTTCTTC. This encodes CAWSSGFQDEQFF.

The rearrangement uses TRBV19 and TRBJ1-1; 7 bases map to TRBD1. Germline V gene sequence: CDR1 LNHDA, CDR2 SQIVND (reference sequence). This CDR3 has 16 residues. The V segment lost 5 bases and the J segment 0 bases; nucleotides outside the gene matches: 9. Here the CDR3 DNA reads TGTGCCAGTAGTCCACCGGGACAGACTATGAACACTGAAGCTTTCTTT. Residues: CASSPPGQTMNTEAFF.

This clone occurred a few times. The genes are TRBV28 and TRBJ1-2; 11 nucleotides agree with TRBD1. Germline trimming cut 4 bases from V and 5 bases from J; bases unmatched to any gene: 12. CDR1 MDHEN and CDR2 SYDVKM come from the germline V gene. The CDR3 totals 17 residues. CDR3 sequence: CASSSSGTGGYRYGYTF. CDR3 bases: TGTGCCAGCAGTTCCTCCGGGACAGGGGGTTATCGGTATGGCTACACCTTC.

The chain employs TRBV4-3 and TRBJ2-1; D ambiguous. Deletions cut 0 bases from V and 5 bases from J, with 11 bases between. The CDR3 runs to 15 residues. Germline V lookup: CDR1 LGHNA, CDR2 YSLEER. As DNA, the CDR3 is TGCGCCAGCAGCCAAGATCGTCCGGTAAACAATGAGCAGTTCTTC. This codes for CASSQDRPVNNEQFF.

CDR3 loop: CASSQGPSGADTQYF. DNA of the CDR3: TGTGCCAGCAGCCAGGGTCCTTCTGGGGCAGATACGCAGTATTTT. This chain connects TRBV6-5 to TRBJ2-3, with D perhaps matching TRBD1 (5 bases). Trimming took off 6 bases at V and 4 bases at J, with 17 bases between the two ends. The V gene's germline CDR1 is MNHEY and CDR2 SVGAGI. The CDR3 is 15 residues long.

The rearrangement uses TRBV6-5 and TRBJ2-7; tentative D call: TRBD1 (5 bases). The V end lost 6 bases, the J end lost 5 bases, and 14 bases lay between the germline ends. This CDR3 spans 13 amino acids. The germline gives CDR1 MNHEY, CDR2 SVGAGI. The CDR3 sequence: CASRLTVPDEQYF. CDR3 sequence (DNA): TGTGCCAGCAGGTTGACAGTTCCGGACGAGCAGTACTTC.

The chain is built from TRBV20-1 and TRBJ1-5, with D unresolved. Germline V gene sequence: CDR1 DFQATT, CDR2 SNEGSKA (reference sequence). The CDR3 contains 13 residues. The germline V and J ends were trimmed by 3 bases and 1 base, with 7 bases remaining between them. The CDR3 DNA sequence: TGCAGTGCTAGTGCCCGGAGCAATCAGCCCCAGCATTTT. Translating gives CSASARSNQPQHF.